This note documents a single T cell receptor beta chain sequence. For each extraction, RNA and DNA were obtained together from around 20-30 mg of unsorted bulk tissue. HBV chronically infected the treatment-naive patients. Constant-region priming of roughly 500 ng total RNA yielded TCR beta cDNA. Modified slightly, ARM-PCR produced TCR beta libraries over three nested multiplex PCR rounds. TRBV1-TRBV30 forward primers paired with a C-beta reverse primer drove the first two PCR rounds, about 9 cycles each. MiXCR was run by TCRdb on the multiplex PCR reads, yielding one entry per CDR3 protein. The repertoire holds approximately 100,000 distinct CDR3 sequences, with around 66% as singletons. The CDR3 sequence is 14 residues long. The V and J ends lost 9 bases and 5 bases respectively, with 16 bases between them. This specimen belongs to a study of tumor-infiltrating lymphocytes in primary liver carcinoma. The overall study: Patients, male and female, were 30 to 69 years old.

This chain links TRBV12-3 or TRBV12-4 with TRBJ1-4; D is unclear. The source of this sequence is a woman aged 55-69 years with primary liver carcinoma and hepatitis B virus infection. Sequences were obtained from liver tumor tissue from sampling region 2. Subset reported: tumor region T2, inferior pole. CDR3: CARSRLGGNEKLFF. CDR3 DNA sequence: TGTGCCAGAAGTCGCTTAGGAGGAAATGAAAAACTGTTTTTT.